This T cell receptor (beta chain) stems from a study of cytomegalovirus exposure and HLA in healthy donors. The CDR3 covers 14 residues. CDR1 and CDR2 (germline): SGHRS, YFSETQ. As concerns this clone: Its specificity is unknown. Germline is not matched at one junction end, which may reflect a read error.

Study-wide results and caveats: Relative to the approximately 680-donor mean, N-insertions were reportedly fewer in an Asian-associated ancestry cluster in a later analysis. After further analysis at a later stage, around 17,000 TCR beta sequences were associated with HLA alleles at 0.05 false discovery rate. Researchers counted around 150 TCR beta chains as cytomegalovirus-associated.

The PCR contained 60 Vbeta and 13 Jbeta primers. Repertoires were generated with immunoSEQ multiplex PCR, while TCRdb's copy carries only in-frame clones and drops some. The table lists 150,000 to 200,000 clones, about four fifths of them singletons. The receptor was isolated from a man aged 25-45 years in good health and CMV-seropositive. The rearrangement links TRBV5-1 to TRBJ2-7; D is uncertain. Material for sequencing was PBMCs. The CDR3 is CASSLGSEPYEQHF. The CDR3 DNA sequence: TGCGCCAGCAGCTTGGGGAGCGAGCCCTACGAGCAGCACTTC.